Each of the 13 T cell receptor beta chains below was sequenced from the same sample in a study of T-cell reconstitution after alpha-beta-depleted transplantation in children. Unique molecular identifiers were used in preparing the TCRbeta library. TCRdb redid the calling of the PCR reads with MiXCR, one entry per CDR3 protein. The sample shows 450,000 to 550,000 distinct CDR3 sequences, about an eighth of them seen only once. The material sequenced was PBMCs, mostly from graft donor cells, taken 180 days after TCRalphabeta/CD19-depleted stem cell transplant. These receptor sequences come from a female patient aged 2-10 years who had a stem cell transplant for aplastic anemia, so the T cells may come from the graft donor.

Many counts were recorded for this clonotype. The chain is built from TRBV29-1 and TRBJ2-1, with 10 positions matching TRBD2. The germline CDR1 and CDR2 sequences are SQVTM and ANQGSEA. J lost 10 bases, V lost 0 bases, and 9 bases had no gene match. CDR3 size: 15 residues. CDR3 sequence reads: CSVEETSGSYREQFF. The CDR3 region has the DNA TGCAGCGTTGAAGAGACTAGCGGGTCCTACCGAGAGCAGTTCTTC.

V gene TRBV4-3 combines with J gene TRBJ1-5; a possible D gene is TRBD1 (5 bases). Germline V lookup: CDR1 LGHNA, CDR2 YSLEER. The CDR3 loop spans 16 amino acids. V was shortened by 0 bases and J by 3 bases, with 12 bases between the two germline ends. CDR3 coding DNA: TGCGCCAGCAGCCAAGAACGCAGGGACCCCAATCAGCCCCAGCATTTT. Translated: CASSQERRDPNQPQHF.

The J gene is TRBJ2-1, the V gene TRBV10-2; 8 nucleotides line up with TRBD1. J lost 10 bases, V lost 4 bases, and 9 bases had no gene match. The CDR3 is made up of 14 amino acids. CDR1 is WSHSY and CDR2 is SAAADI in the germline V gene. CDR3 residues: CASSGGQGGDEQFF. The CDR3 DNA reads TGCGCCAGCAGTGGCGGACAGGGAGGTGACGAGCAGTTCTTC.

The chain carries TRBV12-3 or TRBV12-4 and TRBJ2-3; the D call may be TRBD1 or TRBD2 (5 bases each). Trimming stripped 3 bases from V and 8 bases from J, with 12 bases between. The CDR3 extends over 13 amino acids. The CDR3 region is CASSLGTTPTQYF. The CDR3 nucleotides are TGTGCCAGCAGTTTGGGGACGACTCCTACGCAGTATTTT.

In this sample, this clonotype turned up a few times. The chain joins TRBV18 to TRBJ2-1; 12 bases are a match to TRBD2. The CDR3 is made up of 16 amino acids. Germline loops: CDR1 KGHSH, CDR2 LQKENI. V shed 5 bases, J shed 7 bases, and the junction held 9 bases outside the gene matches. In DNA form, the CDR3 reads TGTGCCAGCTCAATAACTAGCGGGGGGTTTGGTAATGAGCAGTTCTTC. Translated: CASSITSGGFGNEQFF.

V and J are TRBV7-9 and TRBJ1-5; D is ambiguous. Trimming left V 2 bases short and J 0 bases short, with 8 bases between. The V gene's germline CDR1 is SEHNR and CDR2 FQNEAQ (reference sequence). The CDR3 runs 15 residues. The CDR3 spells CASSLIGDSNQPQHF. The CDR3 region has the DNA TGTGCCAGCAGCTTAATCGGGGATAGCAATCAGCCCCAGCATTTT.

The rearrangement uses TRBV6-6 and TRBJ2-4; no reliable D call. The CDR3 has 13 residues. Germline CDR1 and CDR2: MNHNY and SVGAGI (reference sequence). The germline V and J ends were trimmed by 7 bases and 0 bases, with 7 bases remaining between them. The CDR3 sequence is CASKTPAKNIQYF. The CDR3 DNA reads TGTGCCAGCAAGACTCCAGCCAAAAACATTCAGTACTTC.

This chain links TRBV24-1 with TRBJ2-2; 8 bases line up with TRBD2. The trim removed 12 bases at V and 0 bases at J, leaving 8 bases unmatched. This CDR3 region has 15 residues. CDR1 KGHDR and CDR2 SFDVKD come from the germline V gene. CDR3 residues: CAAAGGDPNTGELFF. DNA of the CDR3: TGTGCCGCTGCCGGGGGGGACCCGAACACCGGGGAGCTGTTTTTT.

The table lists this clonotype with a few counts. This rearrangement joins TRBV6-1 to TRBJ2-3; the match to TRBD2 covers 8 bases. Germline V gene data show CDR1 as MNHNS and CDR2 as SASEGT. Trimming took 6 bases from V and 3 from J; bases not matched to a gene: 11. The CDR3 sequence is 16 residues long. CDR3 protein: CASSPWGAGVTDTQYF. The CDR3 region has the DNA TGTGCCAGCAGCCCATGGGGAGCGGGAGTAACAGATACGCAGTATTTT.

The V and J genes are TRBV12-5 and TRBJ2-1; 9 bases fit TRBD1. The ends lost 0 bases at V and 7 bases at J; junction bases unmatched: 7. Germline CDR1 and CDR2: LGHNT and FRNRAP. This CDR3 has 16 residues. The CDR3 bases are TGTGCTAGTGGTTTGGTGCCGGGACAGGGCGGGAATGAGCAGTTCTTC. Amino acid sequence: CASGLVPGQGGNEQFF. Together with reference TRBV12-5 and TRBJ2-1, the CDR3 gives the full variable domain: DARVTQTPRHKVTEMGQEVTMRCQPILGHNTVFWYRQTMMQGLELLAYFRNRAPLDDSGMPKDRFSAEMPDATLATLKIQPSEPRDSAVYFCASGLVPGQGGNEQFFGPGTRLTVL.

The rearrangement uses TRBV5-1 and TRBJ1-1; D is uncertain. Trimming removed 0 bases from V and 0 bases from J, with 9 bases in between. CDR1 SGHRS and CDR2 YFSETQ come from the germline V gene. There are 15 residues in the CDR3. The chain's CDR3 is CASSLAAQMNTEAFF. CDR3 nucleotide sequence: TGCGCCAGCAGCTTGGCCGCACAGATGAACACTGAAGCTTTCTTT.

This chain links TRBV6-2 or TRBV6-3 with TRBJ2-1; the match to TRBD2 covers 9 bases. The CDR3 extends over 17 amino acids. Germline V gene lookup returns CDR1 MNHEY and CDR2 SVGEGT. The trim removed 6 bases at V and 0 bases at J, leaving 9 bases unmatched. The CDR3 here is CASSLTSGVGSYNEQFF. The CDR3 DNA sequence: TGTGCCAGCAGCCTGACTAGCGGAGTAGGCTCCTACAATGAGCAGTTCTTC.

This clonotype was counted a few times. The chain is built from TRBV5-1 and TRBJ2-2, with D hard to call. V was pared by 0 bases and J by 1 base, with 10 bases between. Germline loops: CDR1 SGHRS, CDR2 YFSETQ. The CDR3 is 16 amino acids. The CDR3 DNA sequence: TGCGCCAGCAGCTTGGCCGGTTCGGGGAACACCGGGGAGCTGTTTTTT. Protein sequence: CASSLAGSGNTGELFF. Based on the CDR3 plus reference TRBV5-1 and TRBJ2-2, the full variable domain is KAGVTQTPRYLIKTRGQQVTLSCSPISGHRSVSWYQQTPGQGLQFLFEYFSETQRNKGNFPGRFSGRQFSNSRSEMNVSTLELGDSALYLCASSLAGSGNTGELFFGEGSRLTVL.